The clone carrying this TCR beta chain has a count of ten or more. Time point of the sample: persistent/refractory GD, antithyroid drugs over 5 years with positive TRAb. PBMC RNA was the source of the TCR library. Building the TCR beta libraries relied on iRepertoire HTBI primers, and CDR3 regions underwent Arm-PCR. TCRdb independently ran MiXCR on the multiplex PCR reads; one entry per CDR3 protein. This sample carries almost 350,000 distinct CDR3 sequences, 15% to 20% of them seen once, and the ten largest clones take just under 30%. The source of the sample is a study of regulatory T cells in long-lasting Graves disease. The V gene's germline CDR1 is SEHNR and CDR2 FQNEAQ (reference sequence). The CDR3 has 13 amino acids. With 1 base removed from V and 5 bases from J, the gap between germline ends came to 8 bases.

The sequencing used peripheral blood mononuclear cells (PBMCs), collected when the disease was refractory, from a patient treated with antithyroid drugs. This TCR came from a female donor with Graves disease. This chain joins TRBV7-9 and TRBJ1-2; unclear D gene. The CDR3: CASSLVAAYGYTF. As DNA, the CDR3 is TGTGCCAGCAGCTTAGTTGCAGCTTATGGCTACACCTTC.